The rows below give T cell receptor beta chains drawn from one sample of a study of blood T cell repertoires in COVID-19. Assay used: immunoSEQ multiplex PCR; TCRdb lists only in-frame clones, some missing. The sample has roughly 140,000 clones, about nine tenths seen once; the top ten hold 3.5% to 5%. The sequencing input was peripheral blood. These receptors were taken from a woman in her sixties or seventies with active or convalescent COVID-19. The CDR3 runs from the conserved cysteine through the conserved F or W. The D gene is left open where the match is weak. Clone size is stated in some rows and not others, as once, few, many or a class when expanded.

d_gene	v_gene	abundance	j_gene	CDR3nt	CDR3aa
TRBD1	TRBV5-4	.	TRBJ1-5	TGTGCCAGCAGCGAGGACAGGGGAGGCGGCAATCAGCCCCAGCATTTT	CASSEDRGGGNQPQHF
TRBD2	TRBV2	.	TRBJ2-7	TGTGCCAGCAGCACCGGGACTACATCCTGGGAGCAGTACTTC	CASSTGTTSWEQYF
TRBD2	TRBV6-5	.	TRBJ2-2	TGTGCCGTCGAGCGGGGCGAGAGCACCGGGGAGCTGTTTTTT	CAVERGESTGELFF
TRBD1	TRBV19	.	TRBJ1-5	TGTGCCAGCGGAGGGCAGGGGGGCAATCAGCCCCAGCATTTT	CASGGQGGNQPQHF
.	TRBV5-1	.	TRBJ1-1	TGCGCCAGCAGCTTGAGGAACAGCAACACTGAAGCTTTCTTT	CASSLRNSNTEAFF
.	TRBV6-5	.	TRBJ1-1	TGTGCCAGCAGAACAGGGTCTGAAGCTTTCTTT	CASRTGSEAFF
.	TRBV19	.	TRBJ1-4	TGTGCCAGTAGTATAGCCCAGGTATCAAATGAAAAACTGTTTTTT	CASSIAQVSNEKLFF
TRBD1	TRBV19	.	TRBJ1-6	TGTGCCAGTAGGGGGACAGGCGAAAATTCACCCCTCCACTTT	CASRGTGENSPLHF
.	TRBV9	.	TRBJ1-1	TGTGCCAGCAGAGGGGTGAACACTGAAGCTTTCTTT	CASRGVNTEAFF
TRBD1	TRBV2	.	TRBJ2-2	TGTGCCAGCCGGAGTGGTGGGCAGGGGGCGGCCAGGGAGCTGTTTTTT	CASRSGGQGAARELFF
.	TRBV4-1	.	TRBJ1-6	TGCGCCAGCAGCCAAGATGGAGGGACCGGTGGATCACCCCTCCACTTT	CASSQDGGTGGSPLHF
.	TRBV7-9	once	TRBJ1-2	TGTGCCAGCAGCTTAGACTGGGGAGACTGGGGCTACACCTTC	CASSLDWGDWGYTF
.	TRBV11-2	.	TRBJ1-2	TGTGCCAGCAGCTTAGTCGGGGGTGGCTACACCTTC	CASSLVGGGYTF
.	TRBV4-1	.	TRBJ1-1	TGCGCCAGCAGCCGCTCAGGGATACCTACTTCGATGACTGAAGCTTTCTTT	CASSRSGIPTSMTEAFF